These 30 T cell receptor beta chains originate from one sample sequenced in a study of T cell clonality in common variable immunodeficiency. The method was immunoSEQ multiplex PCR; TCRdb's version includes in-frame clones alone and lacks a portion of them. The sample presents approximately 37,000 clones, none singletons. The sample taken for sequencing was peripheral blood mononuclear cells. Every receptor here comes from a person aged 18 to 75 in good health.

This clone was counted ten times or more. The read stops 3 residues short of the end of the CDR3; the missing end is completed from the germline J gene. The V call is TRBV11-2, the J call TRBJ2-1, with TRBD1 matching over 8 bases. CDR3 length: 15 amino acids. J gave up 2 bases and V 5 bases, and 5 bases lay outside the gene matches. Germline values: CDR1 SGHAT, CDR2 FQNNGV. The CDR3 region is CASSLGTGAYNEQFF. The sequenced CDR3 bases are TGTGCCAGCAGCCTGGGGACAGGCGCCTACAATGAG. Drawing the rest from reference TRBV11-2 and TRBJ2-1, the complete variable domain is EAGVAQSPRYKIIEKRQSVAFWCNPISGHATLYWYQQILGQGPKLLIQFQNNGVVDDSQLPKDRFSAERLKGVDSTLKIQPAKLEDSAVYLCASSLGTGAYNEQFFGPGTRLTVL.

This clone came up many times. The observed sequence ends 3 residues before the CDR3 terminus, with the missing tail filled in from the germline J gene. The chain uses TRBV7-2 and TRBJ2-3; D might be TRBD2 (6 bases). The CDR3 extends over 14 amino acids. CDR1 and CDR2 from the germline V gene are SGHTA and FQGNSA. V lost 5 bases and J lost 7, with 16 bases in between. CDR3 DNA, as far as it was read: TGTGCCAGCAGCGACAGAGCGGGTGAAAATACG. Translation: CASSDRAGENT. The complete CDR3 reads CASSDRAGENTQYF.

The sample holds many counts of this clone. With the read ending 3 residues before the CDR3 end, the germline J gene is used to fill in that end. J is TRBJ2-2 and V is TRBV20-1, with D tentatively TRBD1 or TRBD2 (5 bases each). Between the trimmed V and J ends, which lost 1 base and 7 bases, there was a span of 10 bases. Germline V lookup: CDR1 DFQATT, CDR2 SNEGSKA (reference sequence). The CDR3 loop spans 13 amino acids. The CDR3 bases that were read are TGCAGTGCTAGAGTCAGGGAGAGCGGGGAG. The encoded protein is CSARVRESGE. From start to end, the CDR3 is CSARVRESGELFF.

Comment on this clone: The read terminates 3 residues ahead of where the CDR3 ends, so the germline J gene completes it. The chain is built from TRBV11-3 and TRBJ2-2; a weak D match, TRBD1 (6 bases). This CDR3 contains 14 residues. Germline V CDR1 and CDR2: SGHNT, YENEEA. Trimming shortened V by 5 bases and J by 1 base, and 8 bases separated the two germline ends. CDR3 DNA, as far as it was read: TGTGCCAGCAGCACCAGGGGGAACACCGGGGAG. It codes for CASSTRGNTGE. The complete CDR3 sequence is CASSTRGNTGELFF.

This clone was seen a few times. The CDR3 extends 3 residues past the end of the read, so its final part is completed from the germline J gene. The J gene is TRBJ1-1, the V gene TRBV5-1; 7 bases map to TRBD1. The CDR3 is made up of 14 amino acids. V shed 1 base and J 5 bases; nucleotides not matched to a gene: 5. Germline CDR1 reads SGHRS; CDR2 reads YFSETQ. CDR3 sequence: CASSLRDSVTEAFF. CDR3 DNA (partial): TGCGCCAGCAGCTTGAGGGACAGTGTAACTGAA.

This clone was seen ten or more times. The read terminates 3 residues before the CDR3 end, so the remaining end is supplied by the germline J gene. The chain has TRBV2 and TRBJ2-7, with D perhaps matching TRBD1 (5 bases). CDR3 length equals 13 residues. CDR1 and CDR2 (germline): SNHLY, FYNNEI. V lost 3 bases and J lost 0, with 6 bases in between. CDR3 amino acids: CASSEGPSYEQYF. The DNA read from the CDR3 is TGTGCCAGCAGTGAGGGGCCCTCCTACGAG.

This clone was observed a handful of times. The CDR3 goes on 3 residues after the read ends, and that part is filled in from the germline J gene. The V call is TRBV18, the J call TRBJ2-3; D is undetermined. Germline V gene lookup returns CDR1 KGHSH and CDR2 LQKENI. The CDR3 is 14 amino acids. V was cut by 3 bases and J by 2 bases, with 9 bases left in between. The sequenced CDR3 bases are TGTGCCAGCTCACCCCCTAGACTCACAGATACG. As protein: CASSPPRLTDT. The entire CDR3 reads CASSPPRLTDTQYF.

This clone counts as medium-sized (0.01 to 0.1%). Sequencing ends 3 residues short of the CDR3 end; the germline J gene provides the rest. The chain couples TRBV30 to TRBJ1-4, with 7 bases matching TRBD1. The CDR3 spans 14 residues. J gave up 3 bases and V 3 bases, and 4 bases lay outside the gene matches. Germline V CDR1 and CDR2: GTSNPN, SVGIG (reference sequence). The covered CDR3 bases are TGTGCCTGGAGCCGGGACAGCTCTAATGAAAAA. Translated, it gives CAWSRDSSNEK. The CDR3, in full, reads CAWSRDSSNEKLFF.

This clone occurred many times. Read sequence stops 3 residues before the CDR3 end, and the germline J gene provides the missing end. V usage is TRBV20-1 and J usage is TRBJ2-6; 8 bases agree with TRBD2. V lost 1 base and J lost 0; bases outside the gene matches: 8. CDR1 and CDR2 from the germline V gene are DFQATT and SNEGSKA (reference sequence). The CDR3 sequence is 18 residues long. The sequenced part of the CDR3 DNA is TGCAGTGCTAGAGTAGCGGGGCGTCTCTACTCTGGGGCCAACGTC. Translating gives CSARVAGRLYSGANV. The whole CDR3 is CSARVAGRLYSGANVLTF.

With regard to this clone: The read is 3 residues too short to cover the CDR3 end, so that end is filled in from the germline J gene. The chain uses TRBV19 and TRBJ2-1; D is undetermined. This CDR3 comprises 15 residues. Trimming took 7 bases from V and 5 from J, leaving 18 bases between them. CDR1 is LNHDA, CDR2 SQIVND, per germline (reference sequence). The CDR3 loop reads CASTMGTAIDNEQFF. Partial CDR3 DNA: TGTGCCAGTACCATGGGCACGGCCATAGACAATGAG. Drawing the rest from reference TRBV19 and TRBJ2-1, the complete variable domain is DGGITQSPKYLFRKEGQNVTLSCEQNLNHDAMYWYRQDPGQGLRLIYYSQIVNDFQKGDIAEGYSVSREKKESFPLTVTSAQKNPTAFYLCASTMGTAIDNEQFFGPGTRLTVL.

This clone was detected ten times or more. The sequenced fragment ends 3 residues before the CDR3 boundary, so the rest is inferred from the germline J gene. The J gene is TRBJ2-7, the V gene TRBV30; D is perhaps TRBD1 or TRBD2 (6 bases each). Trimming took 3 bases from V and 3 from J, leaving 12 bases between them. CDR1 and CDR2 (germline): GTSNPN, SVGIG (reference sequence). CDR3 length: 13 residues. CDR3 residues: CAWRGGGYYEQYF. CDR3 DNA, as far as it was read: TGTGCCTGGAGAGGAGGGGGATACTACGAG.

This clone came up a few times. The read ends 3 residues early relative to the CDR3; the germline J gene fills the gap. This chain connects TRBV7-9 to TRBJ2-2; the D gene is possibly TRBD1 (5 bases). This CDR3 has 13 residues. Germline loops: CDR1 SEHNR, CDR2 FQNEAQ (reference sequence). V lost 5 bases and J lost 7, with 11 bases in between. The CDR3 sequence is CASSASGYGELFF. The sequenced CDR3 bases are TGTGCCAGCAGCGCTTCAGGGTACGGGGAG.

The sample holds many counts of this clone. The read falls 3 residues short of the CDR3 end, and the missing part is taken from the germline J gene. V and J are TRBV10-3 and TRBJ2-7; D is uncertain. The CDR3 is 13 amino acids. Germline CDR1 reads ENHRY; CDR2 reads SYGVKD. The ends were cut back, 10 bases at V and 5 bases at J, with 18 bases in the middle. The part of the CDR3 DNA that was read is TGTGCCACCAGAGGCCACAGTGTCCACGAG. It codes for CATRGHSVHE. The full-length CDR3 reads as CATRGHSVHEQYF.

At least ten counts were recorded for this clone. The DNA ends 3 residues before the CDR3 does, and the rest of the CDR3 is filled in from the germline J gene. V gene TRBV30 combines with J gene TRBJ2-3; a possible D gene is TRBD1 (6 bases). V lost 3 bases to trimming and J lost 1 base, with 8 bases between them. Germline V CDR1 and CDR2: GTSNPN, SVGIG (reference sequence). CDR3 size: 13 residues. The CDR3 sequence: CAWRGGGTDTQYF. The part of the CDR3 DNA that was read is TGTGCCTGGAGAGGGGGAGGCACAGATACG.

This clone was picked up a small number of times. The read falls 3 residues short of the CDR3 end, and the missing part is taken from the germline J gene. The chain uses TRBV7-9 and TRBJ2-3; 9 nucleotides match TRBD2. Germline V gives CDR1 SEHNR, CDR2 FQNEAQ (reference sequence). The CDR3 runs to 14 residues. The CDR3 DNA, read in part, is TGTGCCAGCAGTAGCGGGAGACCCGGGGAGACG. Translation gives CASSSGRPGET. The entire CDR3 is CASSSGRPGETQYF.

This clone was observed at least ten times. Read sequence stops 3 residues before the CDR3 end, and the germline J gene provides the missing end. V gene TRBV5-4 combines with J gene TRBJ2-4, with TRBD1 matching over 10 bases. The CDR3 is 15 residues long. Germline values: CDR1 SGHNT, CDR2 YYREEE (reference sequence). The CDR3 loop is CASSYGTGVKETQYF. The CDR3 bases that were read are TGTGCCAGCAGCTACGGGACAGGGGTAAAAGAGACT.

This clone has a count of ten or more. The read falls 3 residues short of the CDR3 end, and the missing part is taken from the germline J gene. The chain joins TRBV19 to TRBJ1-1, with TRBD1 as a possible D gene (6 bases). V gave up 5 bases and J gave up 0 bases, with 13 bases separating them. Germline CDR1 LNHDA, CDR2 SQIVND (reference sequence). CDR3 length equals 15 residues. The part of the CDR3 DNA that was read is TGTGCCAGTAGTTCACAGGGAATAGTGAACACTGAA. Encoded protein: CASSSQGIVNTE. The whole CDR3 sequence is CASSSQGIVNTEAFF.

This clone was detected ten times or more. The read is 3 residues too short to cover the CDR3 end, so that end is filled in from the germline J gene. The chain combines TRBV29-1 with TRBJ1-2; 8 nucleotides line up with TRBD1. The CDR3 runs 13 residues. The ends lost 5 bases at V and 0 bases at J; junction bases unmatched: 2. The V gene's germline CDR1 is SQVTM and CDR2 ANQGSEA. The CDR3 protein is CSVMTGANYGYTF. The CDR3 DNA, read in part, is TGCAGCGTTATGACAGGGGCTAACTATGGC.

At least ten counts were recorded for this clone. The read halts 3 residues ahead of the CDR3 end, with the missing end drawn from the germline J gene. The rearrangement joins TRBV19 to TRBJ2-1; 8 bases are a match to TRBD2. J lost 6 bases, V lost 5 bases, and 6 bases had no gene match. The length of the CDR3 is 14 residues. Germline assignment: CDR1 LNHDA and CDR2 SQIVND (reference sequence). The covered CDR3 bases are TGTGCCAGTAGTTCCGCGGGGGGAGGCAATGAG. Protein sequence: CASSSAGGGNE. The full CDR3 sequence reads CASSSAGGGNEQFF.

This clone has a count of ten or more. The sequenced fragment ends 3 residues before the CDR3 boundary, so the rest is inferred from the germline J gene. The chain recombines TRBV20-1 with TRBJ2-7, with 9 bases identical to TRBD2. The CDR3 loop spans 15 amino acids. CDR1 is DFQATT and CDR2 is SNEGSKA in the germline V gene (reference sequence). Losses at the gene ends were 6 bases for V and 6 bases for J; bases not matched to a gene: 15. The CDR3 loop reads CSAKAPGLAHPEQYF. The part of the CDR3 DNA that was read is TGCAGTGCCAAGGCGCCGGGACTAGCCCACCCCGAG.

Only a few counts were recorded for this clone. The read finishes 3 residues shy of the CDR3 end, and the germline J gene is used to complete it. This rearrangement joins TRBV6-2 or TRBV6-3 to TRBJ1-2; no firm D call. Germline V gene lookup returns CDR1 MNHEY and CDR2 SVGEGT. V gave up 2 bases and J gave up 5 bases, with 12 bases separating them. This CDR3 region has 14 residues. The CDR3 loop reads CASSYLPLAYGYTF. CDR3 DNA, as far as it was read: TGTGCCAGCAGTTACCTGCCGCTCGCGTATGGC.

Points on this clone: The read terminates 3 residues before the CDR3 end, so the remaining end is supplied by the germline J gene. The gene calls are TRBV19 and TRBJ2-3; D is ambiguous. Germline lookup yields CDR1 LNHDA and CDR2 SQIVND (reference sequence). The CDR3 runs 18 residues. The sequenced part of the CDR3 DNA is TGTGCCAGTAGGGAAATGGTAGACCTCCCCAGCGTCAATCAGCCG. This codes for CASREMVDLPSVNQP. The whole CDR3 protein reads CASREMVDLPSVNQPQYF.

In regard to this clone: The read finishes 3 residues shy of the CDR3 end, and the germline J gene is used to complete it. The chain links TRBV6-1 to TRBJ1-2, with a weak D call TRBD1 (5 bases). The V gene's germline CDR1 is MNHNS and CDR2 SASEGT. This CDR3 has 15 residues. CDR3 amino acids: CASSEAGGYTEDYTF. Incomplete CDR3 DNA: TGTGCCAGCAGTGAAGCGGGGGGGTACACGGAGGAC.

Concerning this clone: The junction does not match germline at one end; this may be a read error. The read ends 3 residues early relative to the CDR3; the germline J gene fills the gap. The chain joins TRBV7-7 to TRBJ2-5; D is unclear. The CDR3 covers 13 residues. CDR1 SSHAT and CDR2 FNYEAQ come from the germline V gene (reference sequence). The CDR3 loop reads CASSLKLQETQYF. The CDR3 bases that were read are TGTGCTAGCAGCTTAAAACTCCAAGAGACC.

In its sample, this clone was seen many times. The read ends 3 residues before the CDR3 terminus; that terminus is restored from the germline J gene. The rearrangement uses TRBV7-9 and TRBJ1-4; D not resolved. The germline V gene has CDR1 SEHNR and CDR2 FQNEAQ (reference sequence). The CDR3 length is 13 residues. Trimming took off 2 bases at V and 5 bases at J, with 6 bases between the two ends. The CDR3 reads CASSLPGNEKLFF. CDR3 bases read: TGTGCCAGCAGCTTACCCGGGAATGAAAAA. The full variable domain, completed using reference TRBV7-9 and TRBJ1-4, is DTGVSQNPRHKITKRGQNVTFRCDPISEHNRLYWYRQTLGQGPEFLTYFQNEAQLEKSRLLSDRFSAERPKGSFSTLEIQRTEQGDSAMYLCASSLPGNEKLFFGSGTQLSVL.

Regarding this clone: The DNA ends 3 residues before the CDR3 does, and the rest of the CDR3 is filled in from the germline J gene. The chain combines TRBV6-1 with TRBJ2-1; 9 positions match TRBD1. J was trimmed by 6 bases and V by 0 bases; bases with no gene match: 3. The CDR3 runs 15 residues. CDR1 and CDR2 (germline): MNHNS, SASEGT. This chain's CDR3 is CASSEAGGQGNEQFF. The sequenced CDR3 bases are TGTGCCAGCAGTGAAGCAGGGGGACAGGGCAATGAG.

In its sample, this clone was seen a few times. The read gets to within 3 residues of the CDR3 end, and the germline J gene fills in the rest. The chain has TRBV2 and TRBJ1-2; no reliable D call. With 6 bases removed from V and 6 bases from J, the gap between germline ends came to 8 bases. This CDR3 comprises 11 residues. Germline V lookup: CDR1 SNHLY, CDR2 FYNNEI. CDR3 bases read: TGTGCCAGCAGGTTCGGGGATGGC. Amino acid sequence: CASRFGDG. The full CDR3 reads CASRFGDGYTF.

This clone appeared many times. The read ends 3 residues before the CDR3 terminus; that terminus is restored from the germline J gene. The J gene is TRBJ2-7, the V gene TRBV7-4; no definite D call. CDR3 size: 9 residues. V was shortened by 8 bases and J by 6 bases, with 5 bases between the two germline ends. CDR1 is SGHVT and CDR2 is SQSDAQ in the germline V gene. Here the CDR3 reads CASSLEQYF. Incomplete CDR3 DNA: TGTGCCAGCTCTCTCGAG. The full variable domain, its missing parts supplied by reference TRBV7-4 and TRBJ2-7, is GAGVSQSPRYKVAKRGRDVALRCDSISGHVTLYWYRQTLGQGSEVLTYSQSDAQRDKSGRPSGRFSAERPERSVSTLKIQRTEQGDSAVYLCASSLEQYFGPGTRLTVT.

Of note for this clone: The sequence runs out 3 residues before the end of the CDR3; the remainder is reconstructed from the germline J gene. This chain uses TRBV18 with TRBJ1-2; D possibly corresponds to TRBD1 (5 bases). The germline V gene has CDR1 KGHSH and CDR2 LQKENI. This CDR3 has 15 amino acids. The covered CDR3 bases are TGTGCCAGCTCCCCGCAGGGTTGGGGAGCCTACGAC. This sequence encodes CASSPQGWGAYD. The entire CDR3 protein reads CASSPQGWGAYDYTF.

This clone was counted at least ten times. The read halts 3 residues ahead of the CDR3 end, with the missing end drawn from the germline J gene. The gene calls are TRBV18 and TRBJ2-1; 11 bases agree with TRBD2. Germline trimming cut 5 bases from V and 4 bases from J; bases unmatched to any gene: 7. The CDR3 length is 16 residues. Germline CDR1 and CDR2: KGHSH and LQKENI. The sequenced CDR3 bases are TGTGCCAGCTCATCATCGACTAGCGGGACTTACAATGAG. This sequence encodes CASSSSTSGTYNE. The entire CDR3 protein is CASSSSTSGTYNEQFF.